Shown below are 26 T cell receptor beta chains from a single sample sequenced in a study of blood T cell repertoires in COVID-19. The data were produced by immunoSEQ multiplex PCR, yet TCRdb's version contains in-frame clones alone and is incomplete. Of some 670,000 clones detected, more than 80% appear once; the ten largest clones hold 0.2% to 0.3%. The sequencing input was peripheral blood. These receptors were collected from a woman aged 18-29 years with acute or convalescent COVID-19.

This chain links TRBV9 with TRBJ1-1; D gene ambiguous. The CDR3 covers 13 residues. Germline loops: CDR1 SGDLS, CDR2 YYNGEE. V gave up 0 bases and J gave up 6 bases, with 9 bases separating them. This CDR3 is CASSVVRGPEAFF. DNA of the CDR3: TGTGCCAGCAGCGTAGTGCGAGGGCCTGAAGCTTTCTTT. Drawing the rest from reference TRBV9 and TRBJ1-1, the complete variable domain is DSGVTQTPKHLITATGQRVTLRCSPRSGDLSVYWYQQSLDQGLQFLIQYYNGEERAKGNILERFSAQQFPDLHSELNLSSLELGDSALYFCASSVVRGPEAFFGQGTRLTVV.

Here the CDR3 DNA reads TGTGCCAGCAGGACCTGGGCTAGCACAGATACGCAGTATTTT. Translated, it gives CASRTWASTDTQYF. The chain links TRBV2 to TRBJ2-3, with D unclear. The V end was cut by 6 bases, the J end by 0 bases, with 10 bases between. This CDR3 contains 14 residues. The V gene's germline CDR1 is SNHLY and CDR2 FYNNEI.

The rearrangement joins TRBV6-5 to TRBJ1-6; D is possibly TRBD1 (6 bases). Looked up from germline, CDR1 is MNHEY and CDR2 is SVGAGI. CDR3 size: 11 residues. V was shortened by 2 bases and J by 15 bases, with 8 bases between the two germline ends. CDR3 sequence reads: CASSYGDNLHF. Here the CDR3 DNA reads TGTGCCAGCAGTTACGGGGACAACCTCCACTTT.

This chain links TRBV28 with TRBJ2-7; possibly TRBD1 for D (6 bases). Germline V gives CDR1 MDHEN, CDR2 SYDVKM. This CDR3 has 14 residues. Trimming took 4 bases from V and 2 from J, leaving 12 bases between them. The CDR3 coding sequence is TGTGCCAGCAGTTCTACAGGGAGCACCTACGAGCAGTACTTC. Translated, it gives CASSSTGSTYEQYF.

V gene TRBV4-2 combines with J gene TRBJ1-2, with a weak D call TRBD1 (5 bases). V lost 1 base, J lost 8 bases, and 11 bases lay in between. The germline V gene has CDR1 LGHNA and CDR2 YNFKEQ. The CDR3 covers 13 residues. This CDR3 is CASSQGQREGYTF. The CDR3 DNA is TGTGCCAGCAGCCAAGGACAGAGAGAGGGCTACACCTTC.

The V and J genes are TRBV6-6 and TRBJ1-4; D not resolved. Germline CDR1 MNHNY, CDR2 SVGAGI (reference sequence). Trimming stripped 9 bases from V and 4 bases from J, with 9 bases between. The CDR3 spans 12 residues. In DNA, the CDR3 is TGTGCCAGTAAGGCGGTTAATGAAAAACTGTTTTTT. Protein sequence: CASKAVNEKLFF.

The rearrangement links TRBV5-4 to TRBJ2-2; D possibly corresponds to TRBD1 (6 bases). V lost 4 bases and J lost 4, with 14 bases in between. The CDR3 is 15 residues long. The germline V gene encodes CDR1 SGHNT and CDR2 YYREEE (reference sequence). The CDR3, as DNA: TGTGCCAGCAGCCTAGTAGGGGGACGCACCGGGGAGCTGTTTTTT. Protein product: CASSLVGGRTGELFF.

This chain links TRBV5-4 with TRBJ2-1; 7 bases agree with TRBD2. This CDR3 region has 15 residues. CDR1 and CDR2 from the germline V gene are SGHNT and YYREEE (reference sequence). V lost 0 bases to trimming and J lost 4 bases; unmatched junction nucleotides: 4. CDR3 DNA sequence: TGTGCCAGCAGCTTGGAGACTAGCTGGTACAATGAGCAGTTCTTC. Translating it yields CASSLETSWYNEQFF.

The rearrangement links TRBV6-4 to TRBJ1-2; D remains unclear. Trimming stripped 2 bases from V and 5 bases from J, with 21 bases between. Germline assignment: CDR1 MRHNA and CDR2 SNTAGT. The CDR3 extends over 17 amino acids. CDR3 coding DNA: TGTGCCAGCAGTGACGGGCTTTCCCCCCCGTTTCCTTATGGCTACACCTTC. This gives the protein CASSDGLSPPFPYGYTF.

The genes are TRBV4-3 and TRBJ1-2; the D gene is possibly TRBD1 (5 bases). Deletions cut 4 bases from V and 5 bases from J, with 17 bases between. The CDR3 extends over 15 amino acids. CDR1 is LGHNA and CDR2 is YSLEER in the germline V gene. CDR3 sequence (DNA): TGCGCCAGCAGCCCCGAGACAGCTCCGTATTATGGCTACACCTTC. Translated, it gives CASSPETAPYYGYTF.

The genes are TRBV6-4 and TRBJ2-7; TRBD2 aligns across 8 bases. Germline V CDR1 and CDR2: MRHNA, SNTAGT. V was pared by 8 bases and J by 2 bases, with 5 bases of the junction left unmatched. The CDR3 sequence is 13 residues long. CDR3 loop: CASRLANPYEQYF. The CDR3 DNA follows: TGTGCCAGCCGACTAGCGAACCCCTACGAGCAGTACTTC.

V usage is TRBV3-1 (or the pseudogene TRBV3-2) and J usage is TRBJ1-4; TRBD1 matches at 8 bases. Trimming cost V 3 bases and J 0 bases; bases outside gene matches: 6. The CDR3 contains 17 residues. Germline V gene sequence: CDR1 LGHDT, CDR2 YNNKEL (reference sequence). The CDR3 bases are TGTGCCAGCAGCCAGGAAGGACAGGGCGCAACTAATGAAAAACTGTTTTTT. Encoded protein: CASSQEGQGATNEKLFF.

V is TRBV4-1 and J is TRBJ1-1, with D perhaps TRBD1 (6 bases). Trimming left V 1 base short and J 0 bases short, with 18 bases between. CDR1 is MGHRA and CDR2 is YSYEKL in the germline V gene. The CDR3 contains 18 residues. Here the CDR3 reads CASSQGVEGGRLNTEAFF. Written as DNA, the CDR3 is TGCGCCAGCAGCCAAGGAGTCGAGGGGGGGAGGTTGAACACTGAAGCTTTCTTT.

CDR3 DNA: TGTGCCAGCAGCTCAGCCGGGACTAGAGAGGAAGAGCAGTACTTC. This translates into CASSSAGTREEEQYF. The V and J genes are TRBV11-2 and TRBJ2-7; TRBD2 matches 8 bases. The trim removed 4 bases at V and 7 bases at J, leaving 12 bases unmatched. In germline, CDR1 is SGHAT, CDR2 FQNNGV. The CDR3 spans 15 residues.

This chain uses TRBV24-1 with TRBJ2-3; D unclear. V lost 0 bases and J 0 bases, leaving 6 bases between the germline ends. CDR3 size: 15 residues. Germline lookup yields CDR1 KGHDR and CDR2 SFDVKD. The CDR3, as DNA: TGTGCCACCAGTGATTTGCAGACAAGCACAGATACGCAGTATTTT. This encodes CATSDLQTSTDTQYF.

V usage is TRBV5-6 and J usage is TRBJ2-7, with TRBD1 matching over 7 bases. CDR3 size: 16 residues. Trimming at V came to 0 bases and at J to 5 bases, leaving 11 bases not matched to a gene. The germline V gene encodes CDR1 SGHDT and CDR2 YYEEEE. CDR3 sequence: CASSLGARDSGDEQYF. CDR3 bases: TGTGCCAGCAGCTTGGGGGCCCGGGACAGTGGCGACGAGCAGTACTTC.

This sequence joins TRBV5-4 and TRBJ1-1, with D uncertain. The CDR3 loop spans 13 amino acids. The ends were cut back, 4 bases at V and 8 bases at J, with 15 bases in the middle. The germline gives CDR1 SGHNT, CDR2 YYREEE (reference sequence). CDR3 coding DNA: TGTGCCAGCAGCCCCTTAATGGGCCCCGAAGCTTTCTTT. This codes for CASSPLMGPEAFF. Filled out from reference TRBV5-4 and TRBJ1-1, the complete variable domain reads ETGVTQSPTHLIKTRGQQVTLRCSSQSGHNTVSWYQQALGQGPQFIFQYYREEENGRGNFPPRFSGLQFPNYSSELNVNALELDDSALYLCASSPLMGPEAFFGQGTRLTVV.

V and J are TRBV29-1 and TRBJ1-1, with D uncertain. V was trimmed by 4 bases and J by 0 bases, leaving 6 bases between them. CDR3 length: 12 residues. Germline lookup yields CDR1 SQVTM and CDR2 ANQGSEA. CDR3 DNA: TGCAGCGTTGTCAATTTGAACACTGAAGCTTTCTTT. Translated: CSVVNLNTEAFF.

The V call is TRBV11-2, the J call TRBJ2-3, with 9 bases matching TRBD1. With 1 base clipped from V and 4 bases from J, the junction kept 6 bases outside the gene matches. The germline gives CDR1 SGHAT, CDR2 FQNNGV. The CDR3 extends over 16 amino acids. CDR3 region: CASSLGGTGSADTQYF. The CDR3 region has the DNA TGTGCCAGCAGCTTAGGGGGGACAGGGTCGGCAGATACGCAGTATTTT. Supplemented by reference TRBV11-2 and TRBJ2-3, the full variable domain reads EAGVAQSPRYKIIEKRQSVAFWCNPISGHATLYWYQQILGQGPKLLIQFQNNGVVDDSQLPKDRFSAERLKGVDSTLKIQPAKLEDSAVYLCASSLGGTGSADTQYFGPGTRLTVL.

The rearrangement uses TRBV3-1 (or the pseudogene TRBV3-2) and TRBJ1-1, with 7 positions matching TRBD1. This CDR3 is built from 16 residues. V dropped 4 bases and J dropped 2; count of bases not matched to a gene: 10. CDR1 and CDR2 (germline): LGHDT, YNNKEL (reference sequence). The CDR3 nucleotides read TGTGCCAGCAGCCGGAGGACAGGAATCTACAACACTGAAGCTTTCTTT. This encodes CASSRRTGIYNTEAFF.

This chain connects TRBV5-1 to TRBJ2-2; D gene ambiguous. The V end lost 0 bases, the J end lost 7 bases, and 4 bases lay between the germline ends. The CDR3 has 12 residues. Germline V lookup: CDR1 SGHRS, CDR2 YFSETQ. CDR3 sequence reads: CASSLGGGELFF. DNA of the CDR3: TGCGCCAGCAGCTTGGGAGGCGGGGAGCTGTTTTTT.

This rearrangement joins TRBV5-1 to TRBJ2-1; 10 bases match TRBD2. Per the germline V gene, CDR1 is SGHRS and CDR2 is YFSETQ. The CDR3 spans 17 residues. The trim removed 3 bases at V and 3 bases at J, leaving 9 bases unmatched. DNA for the CDR3: TGCGCCAGCAGCTCGGCTAGCGGGGGCCAATTCTACAATGAGCAGTTCTTC. It specifies CASSSASGGQFYNEQFF.

The chain carries TRBV7-9 and TRBJ1-1; TRBD1 matches 8 bases. The germline V gene has CDR1 SEHNR and CDR2 FQNEAQ (reference sequence). Trimming removed 11 bases from V and 8 bases from J; junction bases left unmatched: 10. This CDR3 comprises 12 residues. The CDR3 coding sequence is TGTGCCGGAGGACAGGGAACTGCGGAAGCTTTCTTT. It yields the protein CAGGQGTAEAFF.

The CDR3 is CASSFRRTNNEQFF. The CDR3 DNA reads TGCGCCAGCAGCTTTAGGAGGACTAACAATGAGCAGTTCTTC. The rearrangement uses TRBV5-1 and TRBJ2-1, with D perhaps TRBD2 (6 bases). Trimming stripped 2 bases from V and 5 bases from J, with 11 bases between. The CDR3 consists of 14 residues. Germline V gene data show CDR1 as SGHRS and CDR2 as YFSETQ.

This CDR3 is CASSQGESFSNQPQHF. The CDR3 bases are TGCGCCAGCAGCCAAGGGGAGTCGTTTAGCAATCAGCCCCAGCATTTT. The chain joins TRBV4-1 to TRBJ1-5; no clear D gene. CDR3 length equals 16 residues. The V end was cut by 1 base, the J end by 0 bases, with 10 bases between. Germline V lookup: CDR1 MGHRA, CDR2 YSYEKL.

The genes are TRBV4-1 and TRBJ2-7, with D uncertain. Deletions cut 3 bases from V and 0 bases from J, with 21 bases between. CDR3 length: 18 amino acids. Germline V gives CDR1 MGHRA, CDR2 YSYEKL. The CDR3, as DNA: TGCGCCAGCAGCCAGGGTCCCTTCACTACTCGATCCTCCTACGAGCAGTACTTC. It encodes CASSQGPFTTRSSYEQYF.